The 2 T cell receptor beta chains below were found in one sample sequenced in a study of graft-versus-host responses after intestinal transplantation. The starting material, graft tissue, was processed to release intraepithelial and lamina propria lymphocytes. The repertoire was sequenced with immunoSEQ multiplex PCR; TCRdb's copy has only in-frame clones and lacks some. Of 4,400 or so clones in the sample, about 80% are singletons; the top ten hold under 8.5%. The material sequenced was ileum tissue, taken just under 130 days after intestinal transplantation. The receptors originated from a human patient who received an intestinal transplant, so some T cells may come from the graft donor.

This clone was observed a single time. The V and J genes are TRBV7-9 and TRBJ2-3; possibly TRBD2 for D (6 bases). CDR3 size: 14 residues. The V and J ends lost 5 bases and 5 bases respectively, with 14 bases between them. The germline V gene encodes CDR1 SEHNR and CDR2 FQNEAQ (reference sequence). The CDR3 DNA reads TGTGCCAGCAGCCCCAAAACGGGACTAGATACGCAGTATTTT. Protein: CASSPKTGLDTQYF.

The chain uses TRBV25-1 and TRBJ1-4; D ambiguous. The germline V gene encodes CDR1 MGHDK and CDR2 SYGVNS. The ends were cut back, 1 base at V and 6 bases at J, with 18 bases in the middle. CDR3 length: 17 residues. CDR3 sequence reads: CASSEFPRLSEDEKLFF. The CDR3 DNA reads TGTGCCAGCAGTGAATTCCCTCGACTGTCCGAAGATGAAAAACTGTTTTTT.